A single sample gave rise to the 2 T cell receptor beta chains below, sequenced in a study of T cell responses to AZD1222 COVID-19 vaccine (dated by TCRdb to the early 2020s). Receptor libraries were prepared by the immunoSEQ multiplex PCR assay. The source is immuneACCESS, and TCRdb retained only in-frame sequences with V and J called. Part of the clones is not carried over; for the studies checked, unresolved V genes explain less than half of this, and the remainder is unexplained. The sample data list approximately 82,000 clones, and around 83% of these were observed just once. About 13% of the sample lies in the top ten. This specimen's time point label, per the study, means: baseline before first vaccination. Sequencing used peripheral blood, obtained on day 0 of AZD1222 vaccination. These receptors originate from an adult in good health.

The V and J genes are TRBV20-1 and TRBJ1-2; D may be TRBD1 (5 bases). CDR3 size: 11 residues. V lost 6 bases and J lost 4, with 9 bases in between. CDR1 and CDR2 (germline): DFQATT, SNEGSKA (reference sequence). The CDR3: CSARTPYGYTF. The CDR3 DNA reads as TGCAGTGCGAGGACACCCTATGGCTACACCTTC.

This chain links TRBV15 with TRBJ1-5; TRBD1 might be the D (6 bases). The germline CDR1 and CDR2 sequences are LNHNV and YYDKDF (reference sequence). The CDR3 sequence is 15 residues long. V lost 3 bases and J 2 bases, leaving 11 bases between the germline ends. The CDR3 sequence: CATSRVAGGNQPQHF. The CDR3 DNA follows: TGTGCCACCAGCAGGGTGGCAGGGGGCAATCAGCCCCAGCATTTT.